The 14 T cell receptor beta chains in this list originate from one sample, sequenced in a study of cytomegalovirus exposure and HLA in healthy donors. Clones were sequenced by immunoSEQ multiplex PCR, and TCRdb holds only the in-frame ones, with some missing. This table has about 170,000 clones, approximately 86% appearing once. Sequencing was performed on PBMCs. The receptors stem from a young woman in good health and CMV-seronegative.

The chain carries TRBV6-5 and TRBJ1-2, with a possible D match to TRBD1 (6 bases). CDR3 length equals 12 residues. In germline, CDR1 is MNHEY, CDR2 SVGAGI. V was cut by 5 bases and J by 8 bases, with 12 bases left in between. CDR3 in DNA: TGTGCCAGCAGTACTCCCGGGACAGGCTACACCTTC. Protein product: CASSTPGTGYTF.

V gene TRBV10-2 combines with J gene TRBJ1-3, with D possibly matching TRBD1 (5 bases). Germline V gene sequence: CDR1 WSHSY, CDR2 SAAADI. Trimming cost V 3 bases and J 0 bases, with 6 bases left between them. The CDR3 runs to 14 residues. The CDR3 DNA reads TGCGCCAGCAGTGAAGGGGTCTCTGGAAACACCATATATTTT. Its protein is CASSEGVSGNTIYF.

This clone was observed a single time. The rearrangement uses TRBV7-2 and TRBJ1-1; D uncertain. Trimming cost V 4 bases and J 7 bases, with 22 bases left between them. The CDR3 length is 16 residues. Germline V gene data show CDR1 as SGHTA and CDR2 as FQGNSA. The CDR3 DNA follows: TGTGCCAGCAGCTCTCTCCGGGCCTCCGGGGAAGGTGAAGCTTTCTTT. Amino acid sequence: CASSSLRASGEGEAFF. Variable domain in full (rest from reference TRBV7-2 and TRBJ1-1): GAGVSQSPSNKVTEKGKDVELRCDPISGHTALYWYRQSLGQGLEFLIYFQGNSAPDKSGLPSDRFSAERTGGSVSTLTIQRTQQEDSAVYLCASSSLRASGEGEAFFGQGTRLTVV.

The V and J genes are TRBV7-9 and TRBJ2-2; 7 nucleotides align to TRBD1. The germline gives CDR1 SEHNR, CDR2 FQNEAQ (reference sequence). Trimming removed 5 bases from V and 0 bases from J; junction bases left unmatched: 6. The CDR3 totals 16 residues. CDR3 bases: TGTGCCAGCAGCGCCCGACAGGGCCCGAACACCGGGGAGCTGTTTTTT. Protein product: CASSARQGPNTGELFF.

Only one count was recorded for this clone. V usage is TRBV6-5 and J usage is TRBJ1-2; D perhaps matches TRBD1 (6 bases). V lost 4 bases and J 3 bases, leaving 15 bases between the germline ends. The germline V gene encodes CDR1 MNHEY and CDR2 SVGAGI. This CDR3 spans 15 amino acids. CDR3 amino acids: CASSFTSQGHYGYTF. In nucleotides, the CDR3 is TGTGCCAGCAGTTTTACTTCACAGGGACACTATGGCTACACCTTC.

The table lists this clone with a count of one. This sequence joins TRBV6-1 and TRBJ1-2; 11 nucleotides agree with TRBD1. Looked up from germline, CDR1 is MNHNS and CDR2 is SASEGT. The V gene end was trimmed by 4 bases and the J gene end by 6 bases; junction bases not matched to a gene: 10. The CDR3 has 16 residues. This CDR3 is CASSVSPDRGQDGYTF. CDR3 in DNA: TGTGCCAGCAGTGTAAGCCCGGACAGGGGGCAGGATGGCTACACCTTC.

V usage is TRBV11-3 and J usage is TRBJ2-3, with no clear D. The germline gives CDR1 SGHNT, CDR2 YENEEA. The CDR3 length is 13 residues. Between the trimmed V and J ends, which lost 3 bases and 5 bases, there was a span of 9 bases. CDR3 DNA: TGTGCCAGCAGCTTGGCTCCGGGAGATACGCAGTATTTT. Its translation is CASSLAPGDTQYF. Based on the CDR3 plus reference TRBV11-3 and TRBJ2-3, the full variable domain is EAGVVQSPRYKIIEKKQPVAFWCNPISGHNTLYWYLQNLGQGPELLIRYENEEAVDDSQLPKDRFSAERLKGVDSTLKIQPAELGDSAVYLCASSLAPGDTQYFGPGTRLTVL.

This clone was detected once. This chain connects TRBV27 to TRBJ1-1; D possibly corresponds to TRBD1 (6 bases). The V and J ends lost 3 bases and 0 bases respectively, with 17 bases between them. The CDR3 has 17 amino acids. Germline V gene data show CDR1 as MNHEY and CDR2 as SMNVEV (reference sequence). The DNA for the CDR3 is TGTGCCAGCAGTTTTTTAAAAGGGGGAGCCATGAACACTGAAGCTTTCTTT. It encodes CASSFLKGGAMNTEAFF.

The V gene is TRBV4-3, the J gene TRBJ2-2, with 9 bases that match TRBD2. Per germline, CDR1 LGHNA and CDR2 YSLEER. The CDR3 covers 17 residues. The J segment lost 4 bases and the V segment lost 0 bases, leaving 6 bases of the junction unmatched. CDR3 sequence: CASSQELLAGGTGELFF. The CDR3 bases are TGCGCCAGCAGCCAAGAACTACTAGCGGGTGGCACCGGGGAGCTGTTTTTT.

The rearrangement joins TRBV4-3 to TRBJ2-3, with TRBD1 matching 7 bases. CDR1 LGHNA and CDR2 YSLEER come from the germline V gene. V lost 5 bases and J lost 1; bases outside the gene matches: 6. CDR3 size: 15 residues. CDR3 protein: CASSTRQGGTDTQYF. In DNA, the CDR3 is TGCGCCAGCAGCACCCGACAGGGCGGCACAGATACGCAGTATTTT.

The chain uses TRBV7-2 and TRBJ1-3; D unclear. The CDR3 totals 15 residues. Germline CDR1 SGHTA, CDR2 FQGNSA. Trimming took 2 bases from V and 0 from J, leaving 8 bases between them. The CDR3 DNA follows: TGTGCCAGCAGCTTACAGGCGCCCTCTGGAAACACCATATATTTT. It codes for CASSLQAPSGNTIYF. The entire variable domain, with the rest obtained from reference TRBV7-2 and TRBJ1-3, is as follows: GAGVSQSPSNKVTEKGKDVELRCDPISGHTALYWYRQSLGQGLEFLIYFQGNSAPDKSGLPSDRFSAERTGGSVSTLTIQRTQQEDSAVYLCASSLQAPSGNTIYFGEGSWLTVV.

The chain recombines TRBV9 with TRBJ1-2; no clear D. Germline CDR1 and CDR2: SGDLS and YYNGEE. The CDR3 covers 13 residues. V was clipped by 4 bases and J by 0 bases, with 7 bases between them. The CDR3 region has the DNA TGTGCCAGCAGCCCTTCCCCTAACTATGGCTACACCTTC. It codes for CASSPSPNYGYTF.

This clone was counted once. V gene TRBV2 combines with J gene TRBJ2-1; 10 bases fit TRBD2. Germline V gives CDR1 SNHLY, CDR2 FYNNEI. This CDR3 has 18 amino acids. With 0 bases clipped from V and 0 bases from J, the junction kept 5 bases outside the gene matches. The CDR3 spells CASSEAGLAPRSYNEQFF. The CDR3 region has the DNA TGTGCCAGCAGTGAAGCGGGACTAGCGCCCCGCTCCTACAATGAGCAGTTCTTC.

The rearrangement links TRBV5-1 to TRBJ2-5; 10 positions agree with TRBD1. The CDR3 covers 14 residues. CDR1 and CDR2 from the germline V gene are SGHRS and YFSETQ. V gave up 3 bases and J gave up 3 bases; unmatched junction bases: 2. DNA for the CDR3: TGCGCCAGCAGCTCAGGGACAGGGGAAGAGACCCAGTACTTC. This codes for CASSSGTGEETQYF.